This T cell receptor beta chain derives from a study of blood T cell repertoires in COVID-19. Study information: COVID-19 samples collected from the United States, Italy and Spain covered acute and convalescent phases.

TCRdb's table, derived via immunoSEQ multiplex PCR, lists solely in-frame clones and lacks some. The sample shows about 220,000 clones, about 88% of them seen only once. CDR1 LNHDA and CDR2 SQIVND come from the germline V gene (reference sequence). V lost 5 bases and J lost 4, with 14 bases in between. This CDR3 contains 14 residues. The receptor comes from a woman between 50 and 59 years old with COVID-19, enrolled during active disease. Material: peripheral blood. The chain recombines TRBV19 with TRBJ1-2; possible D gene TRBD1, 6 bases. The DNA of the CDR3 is TGTGCCAGTAGTCGACAGACAGGCAGCTATGGCTACACCTTC. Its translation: CASSRQTGSYGYTF.